The clone carrying this TCR beta chain was found many times. Antigen unknown. The sample comes from a study of T-cell reconstitution after alpha-beta-depleted transplantation in children. The TCRbeta library was prepared with unique molecular identifiers. TCRdb redid the calling of the PCR reads with MiXCR, one entry per CDR3 protein. Of 450,000 to 600,000 distinct CDR3 sequences listed, 13% were seen once; the top ten hold 2.2%. Study findings and constraints: Approximately two months post-transplant, alpha-beta T cells reportedly originated from several hundred expanded graft clones.

The clonotype originates from a male patient younger than 18 who had a stem cell transplant for acute myeloid leukemia, so the T cells may come from the graft donor. Material: PBMCs, mostly from graft donor cells, obtained 360 days after TCRalphabeta/CD19-depleted stem cell transplant.

This CDR3 reads CASSRLAGLYQETQYF. DNA for the CDR3: TGTGCCAGCAGCCGTCTAGCGGGACTTTACCAAGAGACCCAGTACTTC. The rearrangement joins TRBV14 to TRBJ2-5, with 9 bases aligning to TRBD2. Trimming took 4 bases from V and 0 from J; bases not matched to a gene: 6. Per germline, CDR1 SGHDN and CDR2 FVKESK. This CDR3 has 16 amino acids.